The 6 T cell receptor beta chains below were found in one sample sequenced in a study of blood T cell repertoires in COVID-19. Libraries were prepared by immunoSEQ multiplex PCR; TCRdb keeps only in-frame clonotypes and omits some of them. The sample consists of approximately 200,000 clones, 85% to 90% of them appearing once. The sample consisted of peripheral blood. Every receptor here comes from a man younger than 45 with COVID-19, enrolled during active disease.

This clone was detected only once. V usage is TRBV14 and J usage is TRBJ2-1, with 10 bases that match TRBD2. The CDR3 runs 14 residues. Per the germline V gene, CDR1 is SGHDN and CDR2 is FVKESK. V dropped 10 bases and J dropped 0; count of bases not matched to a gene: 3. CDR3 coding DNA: TGTGCCACTAGCGGGAGTTTCTCCTACAATGAGCAGTTCTTC. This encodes CATSGSFSYNEQFF.

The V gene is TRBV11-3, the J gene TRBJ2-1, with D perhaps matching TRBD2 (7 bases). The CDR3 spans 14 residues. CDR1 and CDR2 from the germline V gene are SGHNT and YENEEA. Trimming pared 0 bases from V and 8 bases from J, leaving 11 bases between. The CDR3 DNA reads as TGTGCCAGCAGCTTAGAAGGGGGGGTGGATGAGCAGTTCTTC. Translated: CASSLEGGVDEQFF.

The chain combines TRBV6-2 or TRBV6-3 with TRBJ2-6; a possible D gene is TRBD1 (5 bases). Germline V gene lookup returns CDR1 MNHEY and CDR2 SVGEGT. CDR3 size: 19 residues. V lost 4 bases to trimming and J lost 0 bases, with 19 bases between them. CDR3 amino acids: CASSSIDSLSISGANVLTF. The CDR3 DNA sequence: TGTGCCAGCAGTTCGATCGACAGCCTCTCCATCTCTGGGGCCAACGTCCTGACTTTC.

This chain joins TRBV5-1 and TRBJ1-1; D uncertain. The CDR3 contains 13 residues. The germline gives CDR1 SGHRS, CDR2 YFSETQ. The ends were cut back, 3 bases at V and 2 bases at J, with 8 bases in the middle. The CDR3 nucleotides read TGCGCCAGCAGCTCCACTTTTAACACTGAAGCTTTCTTT. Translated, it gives CASSSTFNTEAFF.

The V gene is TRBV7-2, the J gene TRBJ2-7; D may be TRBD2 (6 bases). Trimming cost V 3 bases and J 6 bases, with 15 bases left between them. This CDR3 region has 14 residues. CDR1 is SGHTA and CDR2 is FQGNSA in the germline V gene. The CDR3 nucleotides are TGTGCCAGCAGCTTCTACGGCGGGGACTCCGAGCAGTACTTC. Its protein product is CASSFYGGDSEQYF.

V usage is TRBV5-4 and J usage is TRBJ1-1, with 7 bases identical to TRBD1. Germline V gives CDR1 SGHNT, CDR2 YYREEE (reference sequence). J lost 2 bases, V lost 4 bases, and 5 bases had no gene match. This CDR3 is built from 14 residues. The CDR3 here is CASSRWTGNTEAFF. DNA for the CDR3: TGTGCCAGCAGCCGATGGACAGGTAACACTGAAGCTTTCTTT. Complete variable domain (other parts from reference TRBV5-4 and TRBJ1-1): ETGVTQSPTHLIKTRGQQVTLRCSSQSGHNTVSWYQQALGQGPQFIFQYYREEENGRGNFPPRFSGLQFPNYSSELNVNALELDDSALYLCASSRWTGNTEAFFGQGTRLTVV.